This passage covers 21 T cell receptor beta chains from one sample sequenced in a study of T cells after yellow fever vaccination. Each CDR3 protein is one row after TCRdb ran MiXCR on the 5' RACE reads. The sample has approximately 110,000 distinct CDR3 sequences, under 8% seen once; the top ten hold roughly 2.5%. Sequencing was performed on CD4+ T cells sorted from PBMCs, taken around 10 days after the first yellow fever vaccination. Receptors originate from a man younger than 35 who received the YFV17D yellow fever vaccine.

This clonotype has at least ten counts. The chain is built from TRBV11-1 and TRBJ2-6; the D gene is possibly TRBD1 (5 bases). Per the germline V gene, CDR1 is SGHAT and CDR2 is FQDESV (reference sequence). The V and J ends lost 2 bases and 0 bases respectively, with 5 bases between them. This CDR3 contains 15 residues. The CDR3 region is CASSLQGSGANVLTF. CDR3 in DNA: TGTGCCAGCAGCTTACAGGGCTCTGGGGCCAACGTCCTGACTTTC.

In its sample, this clonotype was seen many times. The V gene is TRBV11-2, the J gene TRBJ1-4, with D unresolved. Germline assignment: CDR1 SGHAT and CDR2 FQNNGV. The CDR3 consists of 13 residues. V lost 5 bases and J 7 bases, leaving 11 bases between the germline ends. In DNA form, the CDR3 reads TGTGCCAGCAGCCCCGCGTTGGCTGAAAAACTGTTTTTT. It specifies CASSPALAEKLFF.

This clonotype was found a few times. One end of the junction fails to match germline, which may point to a read error. The chain joins TRBV4-1 to TRBJ2-2, with D maybe TRBD1 (6 bases). Germline V CDR1 and CDR2: MGHRA, YSYEKL. The CDR3 length is 13 residues. CDR3 sequence reads: CARGHRNTGELFF. DNA of the CDR3: TGTGCCAGGGGCCACAGGAACACCGGGGAGCTGTTTTTT.

This clonotype appeared many times. V gene TRBV4-2 combines with J gene TRBJ1-4; D is undetermined. Trimming removed 4 bases at V and 8 bases at J, with 11 bases between. Germline V gene sequence: CDR1 LGHNA, CDR2 YNFKEQ. The CDR3 has 13 residues. CDR3 sequence: CASSPFPGEKLFF. CDR3 DNA: TGTGCCAGCAGCCCCTTCCCGGGGGAAAAACTGTTTTTT.

There are many counts of this clonotype. The V and J genes are TRBV6-2 or TRBV6-3 and TRBJ2-5, with 8 bases matching TRBD1. The CDR3 length is 15 residues. From germline, CDR1 is MNHEY and CDR2 SVGEGT. Trimming removed 6 bases from V and 0 bases from J; junction bases left unmatched: 6. CDR3 in DNA: TGTGCCAGCAGAACCCGGGACAGGTACCAAGAGACCCAGTACTTC. The encoded protein is CASRTRDRYQETQYF.

This clonotype appeared many times. DNA of the CDR3: TGTGCCAGCAGTCCGGACGGCACAGATACGCAGTATTTT. This gives the protein CASSPDGTDTQYF. The V and J genes are TRBV3-1 and TRBJ2-3; D gene ambiguous. CDR3 length: 13 residues. The V and J ends lost 6 bases and 1 base respectively, with 8 bases between them. Germline lookup yields CDR1 LGHDT and CDR2 YNNKEL (reference sequence).

The DNA for the CDR3 is TGCGCCAGCAGTGAGTCTCCGCTGACGGGAAACATTCAGTACTTC. This codes for CASSESPLTGNIQYF. V and J are TRBV10-1 and TRBJ2-4; D is undetermined. V gave up 0 bases and J gave up 6 bases, with 12 bases separating them. The CDR3 spans 15 residues. CDR1 and CDR2 (germline): WNHNN, SYGVQD (reference sequence).

A few counts support this clonotype. The chain joins TRBV12-3 or TRBV12-4 to TRBJ1-5; unclear D gene. V dropped 1 base and J dropped 9 bases, with 4 bases sitting between them. The CDR3 has 11 amino acids. The chain's CDR3 is CASSLDPPQHF. The CDR3 DNA reads as TGTGCCAGCAGTTTAGATCCGCCCCAGCATTTT.

In its sample, this clonotype was seen a few times. The CDR3 bases are TGTGCCAGCAGTTCCTCAGGGGGGAACATTCAGTACTTC. Translating gives CASSSSGGNIQYF. The genes are TRBV12-3 or TRBV12-4 and TRBJ2-4, with D tentatively TRBD1 (7 bases). The CDR3 runs 13 residues. Trimming cost V 4 bases and J 7 bases, with 11 bases left between them.

The chain carries TRBV12-3 or TRBV12-4 and TRBJ1-2; D gene uncertain. This CDR3 spans 14 amino acids. Trimming removed 2 bases at V and 0 bases at J, with 7 bases between. In nucleotides, the CDR3 is TGTGCCAGCAGTTTAAGGGAAGCTAACTATGGCTACACCTTC. Protein sequence: CASSLREANYGYTF.

In its sample, this clonotype was seen many times. This chain links TRBV20-1 with TRBJ2-7; possible D gene TRBD2, 6 bases. CDR3 length: 12 residues. The V end lost 3 bases, the J end lost 4 bases, and 10 bases lay between the germline ends. Germline CDR1 reads DFQATT; CDR2 reads SNEGSKA (reference sequence). For the CDR3, the DNA is TGCAGTGCTAGCGGGGGAGGTTACGAGCAGTACTTC. The encoded protein is CSASGGGYEQYF.

A note on this clonotype: With a much larger clone just one base away, this may be a read error. J is TRBJ2-1 and V is TRBV12-3 or TRBV12-4; a possible D gene is TRBD2 (5 bases). The CDR3 has 16 residues. DNA for the CDR3: TGTGCCAGCAGCCGCGGGCCGGCCGGCTCCTCCAATGAGCAGTTCTTC. It yields the protein CASSRGPAGSSNEQFF.

In its sample, this clonotype was seen many times. The chain joins TRBV20-1 to TRBJ2-1; D possibly uses TRBD1 or TRBD2 (7 bases each). Germline CDR1 and CDR2: DFQATT and SNEGSKA (reference sequence). V gave up 6 bases and J gave up 4 bases, with 16 bases separating them. The length of the CDR3 is 14 residues. CDR3 sequence (DNA): TGCAGTGCCAGGGGGACTAACCCATACAATGAGCAGTTCTTC. It specifies CSARGTNPYNEQFF.

For this clonotype: A junction boundary mismatches the germline segment, possibly from a read error. The genes are TRBV18 and TRBJ2-1; D is tentatively TRBD1 or TRBD2 (5 bases each). Germline V CDR1 and CDR2: KGHSH, LQKENI. This CDR3 has 17 amino acids. CDR3 residues: CASSPLKWGSWDNEQFF. CDR3 DNA: TGTGCCAGCTCCCCACTCAAGTGGGGGTCATGGGACAATGAGCAGTTCTTC.

This clonotype was seen a few times. This chain connects TRBV5-1 to TRBJ1-1, with 11 bases that match TRBD1. The germline gives CDR1 SGHRS, CDR2 YFSETQ. V was clipped by 1 base and J by 3 bases; unmatched bases: 8. The CDR3 covers 17 residues. CDR3 bases: TGCGCCAGCAGCTTGATGGGGACAGGGGGGCTGGACACTGAAGCTTTCTTT. Its translation is CASSLMGTGGLDTEAFF.

This clonotype has ten or more counts. The junction shows a germline mismatch at one end, possibly a read error. This chain links TRBV5-1 with TRBJ1-5; D is unclear. The germline V gene encodes CDR1 SGHRS and CDR2 YFSETQ. The CDR3 sequence is 13 residues long. The CDR3 region has the DNA TGCGCCAGCAGCTTGGAGCCAGGCACGGAAAGGAATTTT. As protein: CASSLEPGTERNF.

This clonotype was counted between two and nine times. This rearrangement joins TRBV7-2 to TRBJ1-4; no reliable D call. Per germline, CDR1 SGHTA and CDR2 FQGNSA. The CDR3 loop spans 14 amino acids. Trimming removed 1 base at V and 0 bases at J, with 3 bases between. The CDR3 loop reads CASSLVSTNEKLFF. The CDR3 nucleotides read TGTGCCAGCAGCTTAGTTTCAACTAATGAAAAACTGTTTTTT.

This clonotype has a count of ten or more. J is TRBJ1-2 and V is TRBV4-1; D is uncertain. The CDR3 is 16 amino acids. Germline values: CDR1 MGHRA, CDR2 YSYEKL. The germline V and J ends were trimmed by 3 bases and 0 bases, with 14 bases remaining between them. The CDR3 sequence is CASSQPTRRSNYGYTF. The CDR3 region has the DNA TGCGCCAGCAGCCAGCCAACCAGGAGATCTAACTATGGCTACACCTTC.

This clonotype was found many times. V and J are TRBV12-3 or TRBV12-4 and TRBJ2-7, with D hard to call. V was shortened by 3 bases and J by 2 bases, with 14 bases between the two germline ends. CDR3 length: 15 amino acids. The DNA of the CDR3 is TGTGCCAGCAGTTTGGTACCGGAGATGGCCTACGAGCAGTACTTC. Its translation: CASSLVPEMAYEQYF.

This clonotype has a count of ten or more. The rearrangement uses TRBV10-3 and TRBJ2-5, with TRBD1 matching over 8 bases. Per germline, CDR1 ENHRY and CDR2 SYGVKD. V trimming: 6 bases; J trimming: 4 bases; junction bases outside the gene matches: 7. This CDR3 is built from 14 residues. In nucleotides, the CDR3 is TGTGCCATCAGCGGACAGGGTGGGGGAGAGACCCAGTACTTC. This sequence encodes CAISGQGGGETQYF.

This clonotype was detected ten times or more. V gene TRBV12-3 or TRBV12-4 combines with J gene TRBJ1-1; no definite D call. The CDR3 loop spans 13 amino acids. Trimming took off 6 bases at V and 0 bases at J, with 8 bases between the two ends. CDR3 loop: CASSPQMNTEAFF. CDR3 bases: TGTGCCAGCAGCCCCCAAATGAACACTGAAGCTTTCTTT.